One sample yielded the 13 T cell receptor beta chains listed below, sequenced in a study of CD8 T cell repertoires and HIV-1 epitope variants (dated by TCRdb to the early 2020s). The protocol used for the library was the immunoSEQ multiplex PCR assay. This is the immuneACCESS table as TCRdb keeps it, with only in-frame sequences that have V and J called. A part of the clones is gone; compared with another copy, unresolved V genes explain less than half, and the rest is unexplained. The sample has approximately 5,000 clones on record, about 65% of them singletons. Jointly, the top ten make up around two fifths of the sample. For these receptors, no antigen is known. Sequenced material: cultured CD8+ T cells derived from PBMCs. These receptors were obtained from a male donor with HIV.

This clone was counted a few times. The CDR3 bases are TGTGCCAGCAGCGGGGGGACCGCCGGCCCCTACTATGGCTACACCTTC. It codes for CASSGGTAGPYYGYTF. The chain links TRBV27 to TRBJ1-2; maybe TRBD1 (5 bases). CDR3 length equals 16 residues. The ends were cut back, 6 bases at V and 3 bases at J, with 20 bases in the middle. Germline V lookup: CDR1 MNHEY, CDR2 SMNVEV (reference sequence).

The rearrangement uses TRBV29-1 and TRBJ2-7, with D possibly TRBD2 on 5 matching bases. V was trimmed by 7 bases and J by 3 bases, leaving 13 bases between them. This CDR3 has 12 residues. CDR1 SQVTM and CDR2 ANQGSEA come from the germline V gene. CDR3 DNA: TGCAGCGCTAGCTCCGAAGGCTACGAGCAGTACTTC. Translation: CSASSEGYEQYF.

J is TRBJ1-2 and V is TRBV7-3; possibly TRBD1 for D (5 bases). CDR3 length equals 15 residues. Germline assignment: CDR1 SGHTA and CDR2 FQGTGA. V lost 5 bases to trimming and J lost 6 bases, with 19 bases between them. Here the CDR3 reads CASSPSGGGGDGYTF. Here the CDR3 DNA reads TGTGCCAGCAGCCCCTCCGGGGGTGGAGGGGATGGCTACACCTTC.

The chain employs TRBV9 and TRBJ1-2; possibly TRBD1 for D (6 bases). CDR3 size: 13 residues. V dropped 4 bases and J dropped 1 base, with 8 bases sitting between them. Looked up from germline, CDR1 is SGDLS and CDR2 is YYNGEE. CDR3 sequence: CASSQDSNYGYTF. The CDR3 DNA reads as TGTGCCAGCAGCCAGGACAGTAACTATGGCTACACCTTC.

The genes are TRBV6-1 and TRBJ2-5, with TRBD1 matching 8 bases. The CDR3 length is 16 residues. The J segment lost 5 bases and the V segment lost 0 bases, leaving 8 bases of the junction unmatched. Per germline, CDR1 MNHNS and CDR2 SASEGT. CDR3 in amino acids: CASSEAPGGVGETQYF. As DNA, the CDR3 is TGTGCCAGCAGTGAAGCCCCAGGGGGCGTTGGGGAGACCCAGTACTTC.

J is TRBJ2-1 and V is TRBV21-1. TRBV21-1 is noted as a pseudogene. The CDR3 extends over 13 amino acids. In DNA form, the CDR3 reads TGTGCCAGCAGAGGGTTCTTATTTTTCGAGCAGTTCTTC. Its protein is CASRGFLFFEQFF.

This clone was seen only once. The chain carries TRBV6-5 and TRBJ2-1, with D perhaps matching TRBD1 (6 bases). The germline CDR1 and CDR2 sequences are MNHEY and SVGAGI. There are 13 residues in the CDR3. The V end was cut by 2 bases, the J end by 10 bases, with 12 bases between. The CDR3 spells CASSYVDSREQFF. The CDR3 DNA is TGTGCCAGCAGTTACGTGGACAGCCGGGAGCAGTTCTTC.

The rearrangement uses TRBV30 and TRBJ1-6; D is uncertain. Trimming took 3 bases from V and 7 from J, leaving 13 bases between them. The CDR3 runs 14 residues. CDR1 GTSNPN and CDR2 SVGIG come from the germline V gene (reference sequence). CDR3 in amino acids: CAWRGQSNNSPLHF. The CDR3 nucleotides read TGTGCCTGGAGGGGTCAGTCAAACAATTCACCCCTCCACTTT.

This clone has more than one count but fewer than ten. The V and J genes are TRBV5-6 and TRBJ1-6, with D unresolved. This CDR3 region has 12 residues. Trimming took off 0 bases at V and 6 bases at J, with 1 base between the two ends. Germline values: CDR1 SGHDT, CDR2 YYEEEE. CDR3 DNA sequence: TGTGCCAGCAGCTTGGGTAATTCACCCCTCCACTTT. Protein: CASSLGNSPLHF. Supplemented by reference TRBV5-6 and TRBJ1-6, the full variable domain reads DAGVTQSPTHLIKTRGQQVTLRCSPKSGHDTVSWYQQALGQGPQFIFQYYEEEERQRGNFPDRFSGHQFPNYSSELNVNALLLGDSALYLCASSLGNSPLHFGNGTRLTVT.

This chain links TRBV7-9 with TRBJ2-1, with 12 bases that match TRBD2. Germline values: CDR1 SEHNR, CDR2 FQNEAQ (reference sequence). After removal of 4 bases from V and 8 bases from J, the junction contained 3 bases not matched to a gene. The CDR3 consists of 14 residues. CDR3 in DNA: TGTGCCAGCAGCTGGACTAGCGGGAACGATGAGCAGTTCTTC. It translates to CASSWTSGNDEQFF.

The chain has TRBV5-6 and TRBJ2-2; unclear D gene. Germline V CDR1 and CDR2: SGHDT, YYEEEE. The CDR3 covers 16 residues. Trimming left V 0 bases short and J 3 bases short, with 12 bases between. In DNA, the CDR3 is TGTGCCAGCAGCTTGGATTTGAAACGATACACCGGGGAGCTGTTTTTT. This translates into CASSLDLKRYTGELFF. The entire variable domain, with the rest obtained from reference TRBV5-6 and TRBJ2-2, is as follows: DAGVTQSPTHLIKTRGQQVTLRCSPKSGHDTVSWYQQALGQGPQFIFQYYEEEERQRGNFPDRFSGHQFPNYSSELNVNALLLGDSALYLCASSLDLKRYTGELFFGEGSRLTVL.

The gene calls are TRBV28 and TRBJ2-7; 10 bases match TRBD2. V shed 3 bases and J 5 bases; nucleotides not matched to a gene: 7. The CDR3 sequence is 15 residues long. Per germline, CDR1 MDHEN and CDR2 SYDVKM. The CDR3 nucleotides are TGTGCCAGCAGTTTCTGGGCTAGCGGGGGTGACGAGCAGTACTTC. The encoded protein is CASSFWASGGDEQYF.

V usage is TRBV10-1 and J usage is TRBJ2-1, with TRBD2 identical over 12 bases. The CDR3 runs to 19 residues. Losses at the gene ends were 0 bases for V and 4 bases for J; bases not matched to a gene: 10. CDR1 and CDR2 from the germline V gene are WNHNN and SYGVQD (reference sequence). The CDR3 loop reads CASSESIRLAGVEYNEQFF. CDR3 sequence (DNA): TGCGCCAGCAGTGAGTCTATCCGACTAGCGGGAGTGGAATACAATGAGCAGTTCTTC.